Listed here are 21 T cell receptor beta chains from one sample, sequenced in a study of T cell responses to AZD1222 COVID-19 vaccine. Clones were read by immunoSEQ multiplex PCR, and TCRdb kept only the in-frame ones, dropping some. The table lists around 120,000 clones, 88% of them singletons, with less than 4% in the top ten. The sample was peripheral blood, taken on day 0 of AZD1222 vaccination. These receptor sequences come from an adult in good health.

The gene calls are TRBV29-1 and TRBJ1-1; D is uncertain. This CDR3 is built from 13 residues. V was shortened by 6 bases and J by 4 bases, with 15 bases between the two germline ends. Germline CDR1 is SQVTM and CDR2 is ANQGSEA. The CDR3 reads CSVTRMIGTEAFF. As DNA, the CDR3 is TGCAGCGTGACACGGATGATCGGCACTGAAGCTTTCTTT.

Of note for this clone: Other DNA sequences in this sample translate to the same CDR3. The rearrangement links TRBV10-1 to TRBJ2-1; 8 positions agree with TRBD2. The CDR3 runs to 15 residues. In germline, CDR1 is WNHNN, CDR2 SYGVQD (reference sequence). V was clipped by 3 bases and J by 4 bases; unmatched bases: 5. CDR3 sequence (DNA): TGCGCCAGCAGTGACAGACGGGGGGGGTACAATGAGCAGTTCTTC. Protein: CASSDRRGGYNEQFF.

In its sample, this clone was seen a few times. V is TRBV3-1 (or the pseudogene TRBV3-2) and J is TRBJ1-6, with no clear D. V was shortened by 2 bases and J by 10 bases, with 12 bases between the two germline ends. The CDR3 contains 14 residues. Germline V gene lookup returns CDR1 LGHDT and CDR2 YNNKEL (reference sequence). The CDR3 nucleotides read TGTGCCAGCAGCCAACTCGAGGGCCGCTCACCCCTCCACTTT. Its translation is CASSQLEGRSPLHF.

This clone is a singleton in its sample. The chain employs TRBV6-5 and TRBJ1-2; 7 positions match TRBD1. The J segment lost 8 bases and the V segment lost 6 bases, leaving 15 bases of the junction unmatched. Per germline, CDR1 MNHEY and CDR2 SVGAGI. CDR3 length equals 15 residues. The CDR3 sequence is CASSPSGQPLGGYTF. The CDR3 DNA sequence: TGTGCCAGCAGCCCGTCGGGACAGCCCCTGGGGGGCTACACCTTC.

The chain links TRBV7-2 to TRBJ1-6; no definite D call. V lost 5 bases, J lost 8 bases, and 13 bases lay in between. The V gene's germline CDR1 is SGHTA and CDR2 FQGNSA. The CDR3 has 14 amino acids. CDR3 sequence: CASSQFDRDSPLHF. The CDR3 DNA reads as TGTGCCAGCAGCCAATTTGACCGGGATTCACCCCTCCACTTT.

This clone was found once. CDR3 nucleotide sequence: TGTGCCAGCAGTCAGGGCGCTAATCAGCCCCAGCATTTT. Its protein is CASSQGANQPQHF. This chain links TRBV12-3 or TRBV12-4 with TRBJ1-5, with D tentatively TRBD1 (5 bases). With 5 bases removed from V and 4 bases from J, the gap between germline ends came to 9 bases. The CDR3 sequence is 13 residues long.

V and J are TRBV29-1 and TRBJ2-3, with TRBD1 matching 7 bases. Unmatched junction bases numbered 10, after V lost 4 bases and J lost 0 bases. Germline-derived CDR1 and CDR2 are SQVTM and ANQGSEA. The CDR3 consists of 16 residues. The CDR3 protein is CSVGGGGFSSTDTQYF. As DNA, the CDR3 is TGCAGCGTTGGAGGGGGCGGCTTCTCTAGCACAGATACGCAGTATTTT.

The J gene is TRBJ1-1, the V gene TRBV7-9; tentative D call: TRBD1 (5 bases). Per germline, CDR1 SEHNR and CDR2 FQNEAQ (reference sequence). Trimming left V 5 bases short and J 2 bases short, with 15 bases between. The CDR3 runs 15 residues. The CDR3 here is CASSIQGVPNTEAFF. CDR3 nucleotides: TGTGCCAGCAGCATCCAAGGGGTACCTAACACTGAAGCTTTCTTT.

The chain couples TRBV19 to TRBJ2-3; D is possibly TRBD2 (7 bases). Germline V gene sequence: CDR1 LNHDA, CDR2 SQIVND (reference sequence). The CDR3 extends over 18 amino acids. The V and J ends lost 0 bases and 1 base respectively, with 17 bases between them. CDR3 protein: CASSIDGGQGSGTDTQYF. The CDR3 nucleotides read TGTGCCAGTAGTATAGACGGGGGGCAGGGGTCGGGCACAGATACGCAGTATTTT.

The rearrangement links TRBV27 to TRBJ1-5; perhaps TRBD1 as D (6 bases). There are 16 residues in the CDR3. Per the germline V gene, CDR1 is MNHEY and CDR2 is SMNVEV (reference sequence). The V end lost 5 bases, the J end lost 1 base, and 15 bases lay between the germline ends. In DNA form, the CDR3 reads TGTGCCAGCAGTCCCCGAGGGGGGGGGAGCAATCAGCCCCAGCATTTT. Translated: CASSPRGGGSNQPQHF.

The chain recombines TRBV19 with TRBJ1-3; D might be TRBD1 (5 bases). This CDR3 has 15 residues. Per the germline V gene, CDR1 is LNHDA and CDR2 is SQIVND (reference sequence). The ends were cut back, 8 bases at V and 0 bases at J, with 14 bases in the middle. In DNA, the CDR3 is TGTGCCAGTCGCCCACAGGAGAGCTCTGGAAACACCATATATTTT. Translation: CASRPQESSGNTIYF.

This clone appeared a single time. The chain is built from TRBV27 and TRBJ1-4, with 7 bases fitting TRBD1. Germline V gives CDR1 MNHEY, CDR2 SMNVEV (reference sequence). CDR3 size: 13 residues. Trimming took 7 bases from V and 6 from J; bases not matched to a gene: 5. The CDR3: CASTRQGYEKLFF. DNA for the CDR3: TGTGCCAGCACCAGACAGGGTTATGAAAAACTGTTTTTT.

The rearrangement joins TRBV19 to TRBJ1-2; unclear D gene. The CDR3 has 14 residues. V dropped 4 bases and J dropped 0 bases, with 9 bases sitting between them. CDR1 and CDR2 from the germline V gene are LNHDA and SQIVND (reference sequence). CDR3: CASSKTEANYGYTF. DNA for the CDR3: TGTGCCAGTAGTAAGACGGAAGCTAACTATGGCTACACCTTC. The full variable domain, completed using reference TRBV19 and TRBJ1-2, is DGGITQSPKYLFRKEGQNVTLSCEQNLNHDAMYWYRQDPGQGLRLIYYSQIVNDFQKGDIAEGYSVSREKKESFPLTVTSAQKNPTAFYLCASSKTEANYGYTFGSGTRLTVV.

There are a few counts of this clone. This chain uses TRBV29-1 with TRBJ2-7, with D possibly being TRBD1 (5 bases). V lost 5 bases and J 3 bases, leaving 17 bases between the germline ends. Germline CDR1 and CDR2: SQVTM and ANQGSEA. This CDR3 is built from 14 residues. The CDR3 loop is CSVQGVGRHYEQYF. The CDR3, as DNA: TGCAGCGTTCAAGGGGTCGGACGCCACTACGAGCAGTACTTC.

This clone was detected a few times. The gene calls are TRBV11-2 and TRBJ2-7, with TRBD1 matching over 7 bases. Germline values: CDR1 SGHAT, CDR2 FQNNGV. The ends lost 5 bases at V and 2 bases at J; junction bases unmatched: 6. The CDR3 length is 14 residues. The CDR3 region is CASSPGTATYEQYF. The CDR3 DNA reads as TGTGCCAGCAGCCCCGGGACAGCAACCTACGAGCAGTACTTC.

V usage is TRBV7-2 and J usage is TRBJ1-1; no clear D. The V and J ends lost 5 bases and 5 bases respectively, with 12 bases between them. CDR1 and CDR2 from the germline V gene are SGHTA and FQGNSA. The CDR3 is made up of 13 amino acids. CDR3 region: CASSLDPGTEAFF. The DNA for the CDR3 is TGTGCCAGCAGCCTAGATCCGGGTACTGAAGCTTTCTTT.

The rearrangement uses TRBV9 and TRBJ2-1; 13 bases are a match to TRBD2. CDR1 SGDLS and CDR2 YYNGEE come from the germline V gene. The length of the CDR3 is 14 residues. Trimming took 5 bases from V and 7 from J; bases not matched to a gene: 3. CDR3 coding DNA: TGTGCCAGCAGGAGGACTAGCGGGGGAAATGAGCAGTTCTTC. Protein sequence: CASRRTSGGNEQFF.

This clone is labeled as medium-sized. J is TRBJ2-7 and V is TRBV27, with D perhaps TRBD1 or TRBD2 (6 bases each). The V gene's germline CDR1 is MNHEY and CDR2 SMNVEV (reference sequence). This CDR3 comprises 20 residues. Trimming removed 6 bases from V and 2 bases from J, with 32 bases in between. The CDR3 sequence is CASRPPPGHFNRDSPYEQYF. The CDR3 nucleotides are TGTGCCAGCAGGCCTCCCCCGGGACATTTTAACCGGGACTCACCCTACGAGCAGTACTTC.

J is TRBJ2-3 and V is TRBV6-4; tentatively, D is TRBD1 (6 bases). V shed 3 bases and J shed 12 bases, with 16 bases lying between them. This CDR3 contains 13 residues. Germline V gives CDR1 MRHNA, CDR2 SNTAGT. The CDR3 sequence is CASSEWQGGSQYF. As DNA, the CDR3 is TGTGCCAGCAGTGAATGGCAAGGGGGATCCCAGTATTTT.

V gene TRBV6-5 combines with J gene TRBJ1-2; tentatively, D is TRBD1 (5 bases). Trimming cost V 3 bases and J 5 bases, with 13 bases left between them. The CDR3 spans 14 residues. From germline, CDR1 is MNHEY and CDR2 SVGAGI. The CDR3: CASSYQAGWYGYTF. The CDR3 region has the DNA TGTGCCAGCAGTTATCAGGCAGGGTGGTATGGCTACACCTTC.

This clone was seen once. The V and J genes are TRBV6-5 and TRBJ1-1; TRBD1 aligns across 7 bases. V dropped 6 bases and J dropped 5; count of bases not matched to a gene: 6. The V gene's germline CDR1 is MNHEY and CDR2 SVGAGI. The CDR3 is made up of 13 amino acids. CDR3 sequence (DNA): TGTGCCAGCAGCCCCTTCAGGGGGACTGAAGCTTTCTTT. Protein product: CASSPFRGTEAFF.